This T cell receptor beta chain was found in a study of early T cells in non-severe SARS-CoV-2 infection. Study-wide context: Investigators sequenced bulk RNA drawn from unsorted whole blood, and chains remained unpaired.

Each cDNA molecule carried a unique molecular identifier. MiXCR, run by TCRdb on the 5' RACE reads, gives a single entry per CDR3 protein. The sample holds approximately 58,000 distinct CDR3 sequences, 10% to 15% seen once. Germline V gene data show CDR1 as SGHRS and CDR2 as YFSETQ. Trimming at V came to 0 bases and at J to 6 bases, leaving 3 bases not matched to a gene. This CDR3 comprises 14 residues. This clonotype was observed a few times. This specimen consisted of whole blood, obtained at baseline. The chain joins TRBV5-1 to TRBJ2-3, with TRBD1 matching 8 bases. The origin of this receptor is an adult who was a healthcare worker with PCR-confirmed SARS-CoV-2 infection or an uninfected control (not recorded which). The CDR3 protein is CASSLGTGSDTQYF. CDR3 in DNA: TGCGCCAGCAGCTTGGGGACAGGGAGCGATACGCAGTATTTT.